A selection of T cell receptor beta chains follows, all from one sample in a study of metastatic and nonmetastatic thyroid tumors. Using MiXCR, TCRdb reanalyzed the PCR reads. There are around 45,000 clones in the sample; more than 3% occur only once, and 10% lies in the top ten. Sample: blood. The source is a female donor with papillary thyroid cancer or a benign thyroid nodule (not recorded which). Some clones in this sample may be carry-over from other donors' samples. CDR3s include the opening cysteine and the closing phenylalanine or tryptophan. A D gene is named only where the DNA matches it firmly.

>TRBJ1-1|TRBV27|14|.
CASSLVDRNTEAFF
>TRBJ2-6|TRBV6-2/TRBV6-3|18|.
CASRLLGHSSSGANVLTF
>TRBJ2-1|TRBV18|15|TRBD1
CASSPGTATYNEQFF
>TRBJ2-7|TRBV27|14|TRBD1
CASSFGQGDYEQYF
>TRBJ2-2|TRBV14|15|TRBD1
CASSQRGLGTGELFF
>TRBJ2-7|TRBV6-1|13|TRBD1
CASRPTGSYEQYF
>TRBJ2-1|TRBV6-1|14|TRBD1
CASNLGQGASEQFF
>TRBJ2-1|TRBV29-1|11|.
CSAQGPLEQFF
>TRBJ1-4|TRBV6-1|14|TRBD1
CASSRTGVAEKLFF
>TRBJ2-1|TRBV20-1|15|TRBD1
CSAPGTASSYNEQFF
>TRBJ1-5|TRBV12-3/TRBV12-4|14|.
CASSFQGDNQPQHF
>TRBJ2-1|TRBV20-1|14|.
CSATSIQGGNEQFF
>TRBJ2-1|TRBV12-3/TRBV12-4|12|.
CASSLAGNEQFF
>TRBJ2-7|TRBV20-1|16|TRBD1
CSARLSGTGLVYEQYF
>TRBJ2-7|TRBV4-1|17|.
CASSPFYGHGEGAEQYF
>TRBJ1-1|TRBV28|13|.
CASSLYQAGEAFF
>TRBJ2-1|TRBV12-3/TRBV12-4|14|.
CASSLLRGVTEQFF
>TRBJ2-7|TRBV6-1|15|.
CASSEGGAGSYEQYF
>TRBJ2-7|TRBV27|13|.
CASSFRRRDEQYF
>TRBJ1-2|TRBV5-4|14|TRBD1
CASSPPRGQHGYTF
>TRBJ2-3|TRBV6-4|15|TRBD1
CASSDGTGSTDTQYF
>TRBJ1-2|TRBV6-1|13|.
CASSSSGGFGYTF
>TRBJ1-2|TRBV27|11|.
CASGDPYGYTF
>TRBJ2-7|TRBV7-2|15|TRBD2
CASIQGCGRAYEQYF
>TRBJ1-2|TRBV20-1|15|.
CSARGEFRDYYGYTF
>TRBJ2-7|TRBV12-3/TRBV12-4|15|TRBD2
CASSLGGRAAYEQYF
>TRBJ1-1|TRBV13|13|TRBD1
CASSPTGALTEFF
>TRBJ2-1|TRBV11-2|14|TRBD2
CAGSLLAGKGEQFF
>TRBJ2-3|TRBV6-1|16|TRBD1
CASSSLTGESTDTQYF
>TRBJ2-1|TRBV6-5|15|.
CASSYATDGATKQFF
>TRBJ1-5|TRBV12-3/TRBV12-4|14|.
CASSLAGEGQPQHF
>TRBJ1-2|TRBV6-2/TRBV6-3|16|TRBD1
CASYKDRSTSKYGYTF
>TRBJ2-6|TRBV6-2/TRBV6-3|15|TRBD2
CASSSGSSGANVLTF
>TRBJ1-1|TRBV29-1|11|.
CSVEVNTEAFF
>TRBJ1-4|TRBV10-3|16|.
CAISERGPGWGEKLFF
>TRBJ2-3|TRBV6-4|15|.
CASSDSPRGSDTQYF
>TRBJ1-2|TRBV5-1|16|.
CASSLTGGNFNYGYTF
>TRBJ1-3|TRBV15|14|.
CATSSVTPGNTIYF
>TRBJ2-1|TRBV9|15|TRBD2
CASSSRTSGYNEQFF
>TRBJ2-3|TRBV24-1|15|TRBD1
CATSDHRGRTDTQYF
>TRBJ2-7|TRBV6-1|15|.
CASRNPGQSSYEQYF
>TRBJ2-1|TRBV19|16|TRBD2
CASSIWGTSGYNEQFF
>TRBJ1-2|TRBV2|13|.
CARRDGSFYGYTF
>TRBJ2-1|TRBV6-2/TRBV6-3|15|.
CASSAQGWAYNEQFF
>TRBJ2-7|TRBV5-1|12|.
CASSLVPYEQYF
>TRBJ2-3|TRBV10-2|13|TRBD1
CASSAGTGDLQYF
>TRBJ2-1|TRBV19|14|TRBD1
CASTRTGLNNEQFF
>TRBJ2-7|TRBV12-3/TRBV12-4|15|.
CASRRGGGLSYEQYF
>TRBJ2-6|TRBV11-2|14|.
CASSLSAGANVLTF
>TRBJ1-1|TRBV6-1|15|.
CAISEAGAGGVEAFF
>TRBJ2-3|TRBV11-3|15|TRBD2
CASSLSSGGRDTQYF
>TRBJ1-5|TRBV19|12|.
CASSIENQPQHF
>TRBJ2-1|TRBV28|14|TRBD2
CASSPGTSVNEQFF
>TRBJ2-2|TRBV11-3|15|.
CASSTGIANTGELFF
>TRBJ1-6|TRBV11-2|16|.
CASSLDRVSYNSPLHF
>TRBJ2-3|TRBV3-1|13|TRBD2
CASSPSGRDTQYF
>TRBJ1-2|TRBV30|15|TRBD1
CAWRWAQGACYGYTF
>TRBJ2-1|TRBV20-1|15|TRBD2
CSANLGTSDHNEQFF
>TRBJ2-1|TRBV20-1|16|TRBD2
CSARLAGAKVYNEQFF